This T cell receptor beta chain was sequenced for a study of Tregs in tolerant kidney transplant recipients. Study information: Recipients received nonmyeloablative bone marrow transplants from related graft donors, with transient mixed chimerism. Study-level findings and limits: Antigen-driven expansion was suggested because donor-specific Tregs expanded more than all Tregs in tolerant patients.

In the case of this clone: Antigen unknown.

Unstimulated Tregs (CD4+CD25+CD127-) and CD4+CD25- non-Tregs were sorted from PBMCs. The method was immunoSEQ multiplex PCR; TCRdb's version includes in-frame clones alone and lacks a portion of them. The sample shows 50,000 to 80,000 clones, roughly 98% of them seen only once. This CDR3 spans 13 amino acids. CDR1 MDHEN and CDR2 SYDVKM come from the germline V gene. With V trimmed by 5 bases and J by 9 bases, 8 bases remained unmatched. This rearrangement joins TRBV28 to TRBJ2-5, with TRBD2 matching over 8 bases. This TCR came from a human donor who received a combined kidney and bone marrow transplant. The sequencing here drew on Tregs from blood, taken before the transplant. The CDR3 DNA reads TGTGCCAGCAGTCTTAGAGCGGGGGAGGCCCAGTACTTC. Protein sequence: CASSLRAGEAQYF.